A selection of T cell receptor beta chains follows, all from one sample in a study of shared clonotypes between healthy human individuals. Here immunoSEQ multiplex PCR was the method, and the copy in TCRdb shows in-frame clones only, minus some. The sample lists 1.6 million or so clones, roughly 96% occurring once. Sequences were obtained from naive CD4+ T cells sorted from blood. The origin of the receptors is a man aged 30 to 45 in good health. Both conserved end residues are part of each CDR3. Each record gives: J gene, D gene, CDR3 length, V gene, clone size, CDR3 DNA, CDR3 protein. A D gene is named only where the DNA matches it firmly. Size is stated for part of the rows, as once, few or many counts, or as a class when the clone is expanded.

TRBJ1-1 . 14 TRBV7-9 once TGTGCCAGCAGCCCCATTACAGGAAATTATGAAGCTTTCTTT CASSPITGNYEAFF
TRBJ2-7 TRBD2 14 TRBV5-4 . TGTGCCAGCAGCTGGACTAGCAGATCCTACGAGCAGTACTTC CASSWTSRSYEQYF
TRBJ2-3 TRBD2 15 TRBV30 . TGTGCCTGGAGTGTACGAGGCGGGAGGGCCGGTACGCAGTATTTT CAWSVRGGRAGTQYF
TRBJ1-5 . 13 TRBV2 . TGTGCCAGCACCGAAAGGTTTCATCAGCCCCAGCATTTT CASTERFHQPQHF
TRBJ2-1 TRBD2 17 TRBV15 . TGTGCCACCAGCAGAGATTGGGCTAGCGGGAGTCAGGATGAGCAGTTCTTC CATSRDWASGSQDEQFF
TRBJ1-3 . 16 TRBV5-4 . TGTGCCAGCAGCTTGCAGGACACCACATCGGGAAACACCATATATTTT CASSLQDTTSGNTIYF
TRBJ2-1 . 15 TRBV6-1 . TGTGCCAGCAGTGAAGTAGGGCCCTCCTACAATGAGCAGTTCTTC CASSEVGPSYNEQFF
TRBJ1-1 TRBD1 15 TRBV4-3 . TGCGCCAGCAGCCAAGATACAGGGGCGGACACTGAAGCTTTCTTT CASSQDTGADTEAFF
TRBJ2-7 . 13 TRBV29-1 . TGCAGCGTTGAGGCGGTAAGCTCCTACGAGCAGTACTTC CSVEAVSSYEQYF
TRBJ1-5 . 16 TRBV28 . TGTGCCAGCAGTTTAGTCCCCGGGTATAGCAATCAGCCCCAGCATTTT CASSLVPGYSNQPQHF
TRBJ1-3 . 16 TRBV29-1 . TGCAGCGTTGAAGATCGCGCCAGACCCTCTGGAAACACCATATATTTT CSVEDRARPSGNTIYF
TRBJ2-5 . 13 TRBV5-5 . TGTGCCAGCAGCTTTAGGGGTCAAGAGACCCAGTACTTC CASSFRGQETQYF
TRBJ1-1 TRBD1 14 TRBV10-3 . TGTGCCATCCGGCCCCTTTCAGGGGGCCCTGAAGCTTTCTTT CAIRPLSGGPEAFF
TRBJ1-4 . 14 TRBV2 . TGTGCCAGCAGTGGTCAGGGCGGCCGAGAAAAACTGTTTTTT CASSGQGGREKLFF
TRBJ2-7 TRBD2 10 TRBV28 . TGTGCCAGCAGCGGGAGGGAGCAGTACTTC CASSGREQYF
TRBJ1-2 . 15 TRBV19 . TGTGCCAGTAGTATTTTACGGTCAGTCAGGGGCGGCTACACCTTC CASSILRSVRGGYTF
TRBJ2-5 . 16 TRBV15 . TGTGCCACCAGCAGAGCCTGGTCGACAGCCCAAGAGACCCAGTACTTC CATSRAWSTAQETQYF